This T cell receptor beta chain was profiled in a study of blood T cell repertoires in COVID-19. Study at large: COVID-19 samples, acute and convalescent, were from the United States, Italy and Spain.

CDR3 length: 15 amino acids. Trimming cost V 7 bases and J 7 bases; bases outside gene matches: 11. Germline V CDR1 and CDR2: MNHEY, SVGAGI. Participants were aged roughly 18 to 89 years from around 25 US areas. Using immunoSEQ multiplex PCR, the repertoire was profiled, and TCRdb retains in-frame clones only, with some absent. Seen here are approximately 240,000 clones, roughly nine tenths observed once, and the top ten hold approximately 3.5%. Source material: PBMCs or T cells enriched from blood (not recorded which). The TCR was taken from a young woman in a cohort exposed to, infected with or recovered from COVID-19 (not recorded which). V gene TRBV6-5 combines with J gene TRBJ2-1; 9 bases align to TRBD1. CDR3 amino acids: CASTPEGTGSNEQFF. The DNA for the CDR3 is TGTGCCAGCACCCCAGAGGGGACAGGGTCTAATGAGCAGTTCTTC.